Described below is a single T cell receptor (beta chain) sequence and its context. Its specificity is unknown. This entry is derived from a study of cytomegalovirus exposure and HLA in healthy donors. Overall study results and limits: Usually a TCR sequence was rare, but some public TCRs were found in many donors. CMV antigen specificity was confirmed in vitro for a few CMV-associated chains.

The CDR3 loop spans 15 amino acids. V was trimmed by 0 bases and J by 7 bases, leaving 15 bases between them. Germline V lookup: CDR1 ENHRY, CDR2 SYGVKD. Primers for the PCR totalled 60 Vbeta and 13 Jbeta. How the authors handled the data: There were about 80 million unique TCR beta chains by a later count, and about 11 million of them were shared. Data came from immunoSEQ multiplex PCR; TCRdb stores just in-frame clones and leaves some out. Clone size and the V and J calls come from that table; the DNA yielded D and trimming. In all, the sample yields about 200,000 clones. Sampled while nominally healthy, donors likely had unrecorded immune exposures.

Sequencing input: PBMCs. The TCR comes from a girl aged 2 to 9 in good health and CMV-seropositive. The V gene is TRBV10-3, the J gene TRBJ1-2, with D unresolved. The CDR3, as DNA: TGTGCCATCAGTGAGTCGGACGGTTTAGAGGGTGGCTACACCTTC. This codes for CAISESDGLEGGYTF.